This T cell receptor beta chain comes out of a study of regulatory T cells in long-lasting Graves disease. This clonotype was counted between two and nine times. What it binds is not known. Study observations and caveats: Favoring TRBV28, TRBJ1-2 and TRBJ2-5 was a feature seen in persistent disease. Persistent Graves' disease cases displayed lower TCR diversity than newly diagnosed ones.

Described time point: persistent/refractory GD, antithyroid drugs over 5 years with positive TRAb. PBMCs were the source of the RNA used for TCR sequencing. The CDR3 length is 16 residues. Germline V gives CDR1 MGHDK, CDR2 SYGVNS. Deletions cut 1 base from V and 0 bases from J, with 10 bases between. Sequencing libraries for TCR beta were prepared with iRepertoire HTBI primers and Arm-PCR of CDR3 regions. Via MiXCR, TCRdb re-called the multiplex PCR reads, giving one row per CDR3 protein. This table holds fewer than 450,000 distinct CDR3 sequences, roughly a quarter found once. Specimen: peripheral blood mononuclear cells (PBMCs), collected when the disease was refractory, from a patient treated with antithyroid drugs. V usage is TRBV25-1 and J usage is TRBJ1-5, with no clear D. This clonotype was sampled from a female donor with Graves disease. Written as DNA, the CDR3 is TGTGCCAGCAGTGAATGGAGGACCCATAGCAATCAGCCCCAGCATTTT. This encodes CASSEWRTHSNQPQHF.